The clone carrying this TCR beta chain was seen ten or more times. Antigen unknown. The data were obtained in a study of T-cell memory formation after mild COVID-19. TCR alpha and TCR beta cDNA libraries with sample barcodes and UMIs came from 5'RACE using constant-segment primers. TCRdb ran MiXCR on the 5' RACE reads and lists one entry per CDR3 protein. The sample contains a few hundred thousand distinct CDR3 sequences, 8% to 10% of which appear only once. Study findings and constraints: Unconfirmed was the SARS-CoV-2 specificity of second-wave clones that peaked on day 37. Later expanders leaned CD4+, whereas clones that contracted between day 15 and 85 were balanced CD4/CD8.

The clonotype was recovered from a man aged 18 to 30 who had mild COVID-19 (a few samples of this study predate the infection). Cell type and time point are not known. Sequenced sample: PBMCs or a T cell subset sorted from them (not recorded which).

CDR3 region: CASSFAPGSTDTQYF. Here the CDR3 DNA reads TGCGCCAGCAGCTTTGCCCCAGGGAGCACAGATACGCAGTATTTT. The rearrangement links TRBV5-1 to TRBJ2-3, with D tentatively TRBD1 (5 bases). Trimming took off 2 bases at V and 0 bases at J, with 10 bases between the two ends. Germline V gives CDR1 SGHRS, CDR2 YFSETQ. The CDR3 runs to 15 residues.